This is a list of T cell receptor beta chains from one sample in a study of cytomegalovirus exposure and HLA in healthy donors. Libraries were prepared by immunoSEQ multiplex PCR; TCRdb keeps only in-frame clonotypes and omits some of them. There are approximately 140,000 clones in the sample; 79% occur only once, and around 6.5% lies in the top ten. Sequences were obtained from PBMCs. The receptors shown here come from a man aged 50-59 years in good health and CMV-seropositive. Each CDR3 is given with its conserved first and last residue. Each record gives: J gene, D gene, CDR3 length, V gene, clone size, CDR3 DNA, CDR3 protein. The D gene is left open where the match is weak. A row's size may be missing; if present it is once, few, many or a size class.

J: TRBJ2-3; D: NA; length: 16; V: TRBV19; size: NA; DNA: TGTGCCAGTAGTATTAGCCCACCACGTGGGACAGATACGCAGTATTTT; CDR3: CASSISPPRGTDTQYF
J: TRBJ2-2; D: NA; length: 15; V: TRBV28; size: once; DNA: TGTGCCAGCAGCCTGGACTTCGCCGAGGCCGGGGAGCTGTTTTTT; CDR3: CASSLDFAEAGELFF
J: TRBJ2-5; D: TRBD1; length: 14; V: TRBV5-4; size: once; DNA: TGTGCCAGCAGCTTGGGACAGGGTGGGGAGACCCAGTACTTC; CDR3: CASSLGQGGETQYF
J: TRBJ2-7; D: NA; length: 14; V: TRBV11-2; size: NA; DNA: TGTGCCAGCAGCTTATTACCAGGCATCTACGAGCAGTACTTC; CDR3: CASSLLPGIYEQYF
J: TRBJ1-1; D: TRBD1; length: 13; V: TRBV29-1; size: NA; DNA: TGCAGCGGCCGACAGGGACCCGGCACTGAAGCTTTCTTT; CDR3: CSGRQGPGTEAFF
J: TRBJ1-2; D: TRBD1; length: 15; V: TRBV7-9; size: NA; DNA: TGTTCCAGCAGCTTTTGGGACAGGGGGCCGTTTGGCTACACCTTC; CDR3: CSSSFWDRGPFGYTF
J: TRBJ2-7; D: TRBD1; length: 15; V: TRBV28; size: NA; DNA: TGTGCCAGCAAGGGATCCGGGACAGGGCGCAACGAGCAGTACTTC; CDR3: CASKGSGTGRNEQYF
J: TRBJ2-3; D: TRBD2; length: 12; V: TRBV2; size: NA; DNA: TGTGCCAGCAGTGAGACTAGCGGGGCGAAGTATTTT; CDR3: CASSETSGAKYF
J: TRBJ1-3; D: TRBD1; length: 15; V: TRBV4-2; size: NA; DNA: TGTGCCAGCAGCCAGCCGGGACAGGGGGGAAACACCATATATTTT; CDR3: CASSQPGQGGNTIYF
J: TRBJ2-7; D: TRBD2; length: 15; V: TRBV5-1; size: NA; DNA: TGCGCCAGCAGCTTGGGGGTAGCGGGAGGTTACGAGCAGTACTTC; CDR3: CASSLGVAGGYEQYF
J: TRBJ2-2; D: NA; length: 11; V: TRBV11-2; size: NA; DNA: TGTGCCAGCAGCTTTCGCGGGGAGCTGTTTTTT; CDR3: CASSFRGELFF
J: TRBJ1-4; D: TRBD1; length: 14; V: TRBV5-1; size: NA; DNA: TGCGCCAGCAGCCTCGGACAGGGGGCTGAAAAACTGTTTTTT; CDR3: CASSLGQGAEKLFF
J: TRBJ2-7; D: TRBD2; length: 13; V: TRBV10-1; size: NA; DNA: TGCGCCCGACGGCTAGGGACTACCTACGAGCAGTACTTC; CDR3: CARRLGTTYEQYF
J: TRBJ1-3; D: NA; length: 16; V: TRBV4-2; size: NA; DNA: TGTGCCAGCAGCCACTCCTCGGGTGGGTCTGGAAACACCATATATTTT; CDR3: CASSHSSGGSGNTIYF
J: TRBJ2-1; D: TRBD2; length: 15; V: TRBV6-5; size: NA; DNA: TGTGCCAGCAGTACGGGACTAGCGGGATTGGGTGAGCAGTTCTTC; CDR3: CASSTGLAGLGEQFF
J: TRBJ1-2; D: NA; length: 13; V: TRBV11-2; size: NA; DNA: TGTGCCAGCAGCTTAGACGGTAGCTATGGCTACACCTTC; CDR3: CASSLDGSYGYTF
J: TRBJ2-5; D: NA; length: 16; V: TRBV5-1; size: NA; DNA: TGCGCCAGCAGCTTAAATTTCGTGGGGCGCAGGGAGACCCAGTACTTC; CDR3: CASSLNFVGRRETQYF
J: TRBJ2-7; D: NA; length: 15; V: TRBV28; size: NA; DNA: TGTGCCAGCAGTTTGAGTGTCCGGGGATCCTACGAGCAGTACTTC; CDR3: CASSLSVRGSYEQYF
J: TRBJ2-7; D: TRBD1; length: 15; V: TRBV28; size: NA; DNA: TGTGCCAGCAGTGCGGACAGGGCGAGGAGCTACGAGCAGTACTTC; CDR3: CASSADRARSYEQYF
J: TRBJ1-1; D: NA; length: 15; V: TRBV18; size: NA; DNA: TGTGCCAGCTCGCCCGCCCCCAGGGTATCCACTGAAGCTTTCTTT; CDR3: CASSPAPRVSTEAFF
J: TRBJ2-5; D: TRBD2; length: 20; V: TRBV28; size: NA; DNA: TGTGCCAGCAGTTTAACTTGGGGTAAGAGTGGCGGGAGGATTATGAAGACCCAGTACTTC; CDR3: CASSLTWGKSGGRIMKTQYF
J: TRBJ2-7; D: NA; length: 14; V: TRBV28; size: NA; DNA: TGTGCCAGCAGTTACCGGGAAACATCCTACGGGCAGTACTTC; CDR3: CASSYRETSYGQYF
J: TRBJ2-5; D: NA; length: 13; V: TRBV5-1; size: NA; DNA: TGCGCCAGCAGCCCAGGGTCTCCGGAGACCCAGTACTTC; CDR3: CASSPGSPETQYF
J: TRBJ1-1; D: TRBD1; length: 13; V: TRBV11-2; size: once; DNA: TGTGCCAGCAGCTTTACAGGGGAGACTGAAGCTTTCTTT; CDR3: CASSFTGETEAFF
J: TRBJ1-1; D: NA; length: 17; V: TRBV19; size: NA; DNA: TGTGCCAGTAGTTCCCCTACGGGGGGCGAGGTGAACACTGAAGCTTTCTTT; CDR3: CASSSPTGGEVNTEAFF
J: TRBJ2-7; D: NA; length: 11; V: TRBV20-1; size: NA; DNA: TGCAGTGCACTTGGCTCCTACGAGCAGTACTTC; CDR3: CSALGSYEQYF
J: TRBJ1-2; D: NA; length: 13; V: TRBV28; size: NA; DNA: TGTGCCAGCAGTGTCGCGATTTACTATGGCTACACCTTC; CDR3: CASSVAIYYGYTF
J: TRBJ2-1; D: TRBD1; length: 15; V: TRBV7-9; size: NA; DNA: TGTGCCAGCACTGTAGGGGGCGCCGGCTACAATGAGCAGTTCTTC; CDR3: CASTVGGAGYNEQFF
J: TRBJ2-5; D: TRBD2; length: 16; V: TRBV30; size: NA; DNA: TGTGCCTGGAGTGTCGGGCTAGCGGGAGTAAGAGAGACCCAGTACTTC; CDR3: CAWSVGLAGVRETQYF
J: TRBJ2-7; D: NA; length: 13; V: TRBV14; size: NA; DNA: TGTGCCAGCAGCCAAGATTTCAGGAACGAGCAGTACTTC; CDR3: CASSQDFRNEQYF
J: TRBJ1-1; D: NA; length: 14; V: TRBV21-1; size: few; DNA: TGTGCCAGCAGCAAGGGACAGGGGAACACTGAAGCTTTCTTT; CDR3: CASSKGQGNTEAFF
J: TRBJ1-1; D: NA; length: 14; V: TRBV18; size: NA; DNA: TGTGCCAGCTCACCCGCAGGGGAGAACACTGAAGCTTTCTTT; CDR3: CASSPAGENTEAFF
J: TRBJ1-4; D: NA; length: 16; V: TRBV7-8; size: NA; DNA: TGTGCCAGCAGCTTATCACCAGTTGCAACTAATGAAAAACTGTTTTTT; CDR3: CASSLSPVATNEKLFF
J: TRBJ1-3; D: NA; length: 16; V: TRBV7-8; size: NA; DNA: TGTGCCAGCAGCTTAGGCTACAGCAGCTCTGGAAACACCATATATTTT; CDR3: CASSLGYSSSGNTIYF
J: TRBJ2-7; D: TRBD1; length: 13; V: TRBV6-5; size: few; DNA: TGTGCCGCCCACCGGACAGGGGATTACGAGCAGTACTTC; CDR3: CAAHRTGDYEQYF
J: TRBJ2-1; D: TRBD2; length: 15; V: TRBV19; size: NA; DNA: TGTGCCAGTAGGAGGACTAGCGGGAGCAGAAATGAGCAGTTCTTC; CDR3: CASRRTSGSRNEQFF
J: TRBJ1-1; D: TRBD1; length: 16; V: TRBV5-1; size: NA; DNA: TGCGCCAGCAGCCCGCCTGGGGCGACAGGGGGAATCCCAGCTTTCTTT; CDR3: CASSPPGATGGIPAFF
J: TRBJ2-7; D: TRBD2; length: 13; V: TRBV7-3; size: NA; DNA: TGTGCCAGCAGCTACCTAGCGGACTACGAGCAGTACTTC; CDR3: CASSYLADYEQYF
J: TRBJ2-7; D: NA; length: 13; V: TRBV27; size: NA; DNA: TGTGCCAGCAGTCAAAGACAGTACTACGAGCAGTACTTC; CDR3: CASSQRQYYEQYF
J: TRBJ1-5; D: NA; length: 13; V: TRBV6-4; size: NA; DNA: TGTGCCAGCAGTGACCGGGGGGATCAGCCCCAGCATTTT; CDR3: CASSDRGDQPQHF
J: TRBJ1-6; D: NA; length: 13; V: TRBV19; size: few; DNA: TGTGCCAGTAAGAGGACAGATAATTCACCCCTCCACTTT; CDR3: CASKRTDNSPLHF